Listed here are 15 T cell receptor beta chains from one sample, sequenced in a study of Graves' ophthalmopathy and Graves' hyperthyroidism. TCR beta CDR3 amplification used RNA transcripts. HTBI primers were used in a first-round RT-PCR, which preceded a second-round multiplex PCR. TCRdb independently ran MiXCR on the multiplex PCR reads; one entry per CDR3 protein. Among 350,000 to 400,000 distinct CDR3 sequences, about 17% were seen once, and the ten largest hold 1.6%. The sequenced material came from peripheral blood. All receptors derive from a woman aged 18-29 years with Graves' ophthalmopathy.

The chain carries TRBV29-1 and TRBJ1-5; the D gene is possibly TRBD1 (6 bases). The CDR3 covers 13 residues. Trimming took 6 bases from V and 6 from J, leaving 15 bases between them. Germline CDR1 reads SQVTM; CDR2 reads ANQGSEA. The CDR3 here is CSVGGGDGQPQHF. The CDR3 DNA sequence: TGCAGCGTCGGGGGGGGCGATGGTCAGCCCCAGCATTTT.

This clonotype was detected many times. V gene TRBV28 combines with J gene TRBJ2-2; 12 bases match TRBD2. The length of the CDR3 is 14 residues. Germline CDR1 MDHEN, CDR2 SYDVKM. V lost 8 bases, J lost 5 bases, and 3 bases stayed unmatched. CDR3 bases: TGTGCCAGCCTGACTAGCGGGAGTACCGGGGAGCTGTTTTTT. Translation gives CASLTSGSTGELFF.

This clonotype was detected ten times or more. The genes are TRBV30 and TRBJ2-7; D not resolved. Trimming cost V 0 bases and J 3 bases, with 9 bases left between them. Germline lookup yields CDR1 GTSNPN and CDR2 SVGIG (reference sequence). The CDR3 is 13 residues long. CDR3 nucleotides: TGTGCCTGGAGTGTACACACTCACTACGAGCAGTACTTC. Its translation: CAWSVHTHYEQYF.

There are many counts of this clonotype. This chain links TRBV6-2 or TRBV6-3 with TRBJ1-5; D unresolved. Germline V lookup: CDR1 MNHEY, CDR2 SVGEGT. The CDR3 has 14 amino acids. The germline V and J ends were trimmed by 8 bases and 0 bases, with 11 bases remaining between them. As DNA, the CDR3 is TGTGCCAGCTCCGGCTCGTATAGCAATCAGCCCCAGCATTTT. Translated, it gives CASSGSYSNQPQHF.

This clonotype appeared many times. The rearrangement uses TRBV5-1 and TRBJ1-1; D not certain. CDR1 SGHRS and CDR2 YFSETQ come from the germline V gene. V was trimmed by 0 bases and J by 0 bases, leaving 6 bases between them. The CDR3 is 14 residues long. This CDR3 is CASSLGPLNTEAFF. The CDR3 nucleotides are TGCGCCAGCAGCTTGGGACCGCTGAACACTGAAGCTTTCTTT.

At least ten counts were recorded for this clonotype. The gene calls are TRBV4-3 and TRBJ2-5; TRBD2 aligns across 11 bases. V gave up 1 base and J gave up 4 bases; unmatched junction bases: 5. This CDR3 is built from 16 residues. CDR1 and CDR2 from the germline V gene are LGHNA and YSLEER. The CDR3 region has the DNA TGCGCCAGCAGCCAAGTTAGACTAGCGGGATCAGAGACCCAGTACTTC. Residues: CASSQVRLAGSETQYF.

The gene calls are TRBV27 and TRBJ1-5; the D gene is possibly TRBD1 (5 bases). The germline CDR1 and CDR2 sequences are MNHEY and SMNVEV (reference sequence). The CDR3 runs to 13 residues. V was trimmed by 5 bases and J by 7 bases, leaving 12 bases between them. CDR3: CASSDSTRQPQHF. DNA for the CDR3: TGTGCCAGCAGTGACAGCACCCGACAGCCCCAGCATTTT.

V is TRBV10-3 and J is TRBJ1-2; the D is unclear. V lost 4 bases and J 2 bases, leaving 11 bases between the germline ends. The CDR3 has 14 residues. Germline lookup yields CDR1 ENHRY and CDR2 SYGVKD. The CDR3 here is CAISGSGENYGYTF. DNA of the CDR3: TGTGCCATCAGTGGCTCTGGGGAGAACTATGGCTACACCTTC.

Here the CDR3 reads CASSSKGQGNTGELFF. The CDR3 DNA is TGTGCCAGCAGCTCCAAGGGACAGGGGAACACCGGGGAGCTGTTTTTT. The rearrangement uses TRBV5-4 and TRBJ2-2; 9 nucleotides agree with TRBD1. There are 16 residues in the CDR3. Germline-derived CDR1 and CDR2 are SGHNT and YYREEE (reference sequence). With V trimmed by 3 bases and J by 1 base, 4 bases remained unmatched.

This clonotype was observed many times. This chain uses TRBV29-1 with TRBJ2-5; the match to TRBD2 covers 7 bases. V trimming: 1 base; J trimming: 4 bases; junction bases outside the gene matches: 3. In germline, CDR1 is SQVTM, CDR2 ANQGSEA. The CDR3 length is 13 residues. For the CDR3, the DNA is TGCAGCGTTGAAGTAACGGGGGGAGAGACCCAGTACTTC. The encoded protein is CSVEVTGGETQYF.

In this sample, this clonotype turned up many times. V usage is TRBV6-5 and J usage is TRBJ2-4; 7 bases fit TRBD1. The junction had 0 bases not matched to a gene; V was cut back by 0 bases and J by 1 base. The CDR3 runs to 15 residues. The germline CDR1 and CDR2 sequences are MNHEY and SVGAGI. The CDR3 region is CASSYSTGAKNIQYF. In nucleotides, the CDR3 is TGTGCCAGCAGTTACTCGACAGGGGCCAAAAACATTCAGTACTTC.

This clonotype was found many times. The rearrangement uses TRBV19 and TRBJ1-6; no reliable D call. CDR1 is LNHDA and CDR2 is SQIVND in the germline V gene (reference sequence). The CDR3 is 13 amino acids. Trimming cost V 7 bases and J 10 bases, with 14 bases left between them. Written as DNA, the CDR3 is TGTGCCAGTACCCTGACCAGCGGGTCACCCCTCCACTTT. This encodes CASTLTSGSPLHF.

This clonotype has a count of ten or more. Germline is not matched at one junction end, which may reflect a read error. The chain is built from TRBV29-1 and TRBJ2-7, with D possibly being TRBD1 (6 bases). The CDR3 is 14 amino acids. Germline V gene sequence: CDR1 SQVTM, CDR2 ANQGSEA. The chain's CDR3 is CSVKEGQGFYEQYF. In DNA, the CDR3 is TGCAGCGTTAAAGAGGGGCAGGGGTTCTACGAGCAGTACTTC.

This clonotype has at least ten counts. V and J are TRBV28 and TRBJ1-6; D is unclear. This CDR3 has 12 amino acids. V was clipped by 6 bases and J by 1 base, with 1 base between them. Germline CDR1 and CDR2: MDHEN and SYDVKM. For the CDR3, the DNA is TGTGCCAGCAGGTCCTATAATTCACCCCTCCACTTT. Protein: CASRSYNSPLHF. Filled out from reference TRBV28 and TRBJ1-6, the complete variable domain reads DVKVTQSSRYLVKRTGEKVFLECVQDMDHENMFWYRQDPGLGLRLIYFSYDVKMKEKGDIPEGYSVSREKKERFSLILESASTNQTSMYLCASRSYNSPLHFGNGTRLTVT.

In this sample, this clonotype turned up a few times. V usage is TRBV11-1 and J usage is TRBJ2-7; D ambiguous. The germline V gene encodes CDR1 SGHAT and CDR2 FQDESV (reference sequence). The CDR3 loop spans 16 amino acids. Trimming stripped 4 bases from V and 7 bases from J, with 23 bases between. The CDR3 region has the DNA TGTGCCAGCAGCTCCTTCTTTACAAATTCGGTCGGTGAGCAGTACTTC. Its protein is CASSSFFTNSVGEQYF.